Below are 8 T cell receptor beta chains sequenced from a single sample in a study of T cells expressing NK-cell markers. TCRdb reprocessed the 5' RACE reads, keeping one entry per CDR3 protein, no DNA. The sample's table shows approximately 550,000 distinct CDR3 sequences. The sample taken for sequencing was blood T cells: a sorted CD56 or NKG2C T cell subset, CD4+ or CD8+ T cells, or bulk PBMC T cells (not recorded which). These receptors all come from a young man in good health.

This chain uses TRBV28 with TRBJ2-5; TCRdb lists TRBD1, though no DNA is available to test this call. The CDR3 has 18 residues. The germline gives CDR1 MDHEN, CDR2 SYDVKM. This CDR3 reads CASSPPGGAEVDQETQYF.

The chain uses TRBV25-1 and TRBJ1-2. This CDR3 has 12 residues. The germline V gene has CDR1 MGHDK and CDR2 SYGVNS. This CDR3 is CASSEPVGGYTF.

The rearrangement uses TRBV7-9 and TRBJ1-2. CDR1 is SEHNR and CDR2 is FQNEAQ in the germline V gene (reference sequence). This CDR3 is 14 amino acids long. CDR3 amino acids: CASSSGSSPYGYTF.

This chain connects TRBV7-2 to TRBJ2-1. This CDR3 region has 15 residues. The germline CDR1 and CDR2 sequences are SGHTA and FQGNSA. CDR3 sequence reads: CASSLARTPNNEQFF.

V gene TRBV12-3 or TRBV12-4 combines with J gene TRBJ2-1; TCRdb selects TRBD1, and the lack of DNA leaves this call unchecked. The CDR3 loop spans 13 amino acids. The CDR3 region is CASSLGRDSEQFF.

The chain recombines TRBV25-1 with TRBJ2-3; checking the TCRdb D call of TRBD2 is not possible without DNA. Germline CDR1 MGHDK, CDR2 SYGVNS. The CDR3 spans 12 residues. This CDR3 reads CASGSTADTQYF.

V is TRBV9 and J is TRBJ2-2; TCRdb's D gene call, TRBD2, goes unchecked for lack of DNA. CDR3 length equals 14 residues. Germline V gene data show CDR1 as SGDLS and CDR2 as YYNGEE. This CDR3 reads CASYPLALGGELFF.

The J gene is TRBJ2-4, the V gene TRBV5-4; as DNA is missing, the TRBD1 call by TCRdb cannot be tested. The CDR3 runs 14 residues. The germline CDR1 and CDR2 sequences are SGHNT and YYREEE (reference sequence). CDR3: CASSGGQGMDIQYF.